This T cell receptor (beta chain) appears in the sequencing data of a study of control samples from healthy donors and cancer patients (dated by TCRdb to the early 2020s). As regards this clone: Which antigen it targets is not known. Base qualities are not recorded, but no much larger clone differs from it by a single base.

CDR1 and CDR2 were assigned from the germline V gene as SNHLY and FYNNEI. From cysteine to phenylalanine, the CDR3 is 16 amino acids long. Kept here is only the CDR3 DNA, which spans 48 bases and is read in frame from base 1. V is shortened by 2 bases, J by 1 base, and the region joining them spans 14 bases. The library was built by means of the immunoSEQ multiplex PCR assay. Here the immuneACCESS table is served through TCRdb, limited to in-frame sequences with V and J called. Missing clones are a known gap in these copies; in checked studies unresolved V genes cover under half, and the rest lacks a known reason. This sample comprises around 120,000 clones, approximately 89% of them detected only once. 7.8% of the sample is taken by the ten largest.

The chain was built from TRBV2 and TRBJ1-1, with no reliable assignment of the D segment. Sequences were obtained from blood. This clonotype originated in a woman aged 18-29 years in good health. The CDR3 region has the sequence CASSEFRGRGNTEAFF. The nucleotide sequence reads as follows: TGTGCCAGCAGTGAATTCCGAGGCCGGGGGAACACTGAAGCTTTCTTT.